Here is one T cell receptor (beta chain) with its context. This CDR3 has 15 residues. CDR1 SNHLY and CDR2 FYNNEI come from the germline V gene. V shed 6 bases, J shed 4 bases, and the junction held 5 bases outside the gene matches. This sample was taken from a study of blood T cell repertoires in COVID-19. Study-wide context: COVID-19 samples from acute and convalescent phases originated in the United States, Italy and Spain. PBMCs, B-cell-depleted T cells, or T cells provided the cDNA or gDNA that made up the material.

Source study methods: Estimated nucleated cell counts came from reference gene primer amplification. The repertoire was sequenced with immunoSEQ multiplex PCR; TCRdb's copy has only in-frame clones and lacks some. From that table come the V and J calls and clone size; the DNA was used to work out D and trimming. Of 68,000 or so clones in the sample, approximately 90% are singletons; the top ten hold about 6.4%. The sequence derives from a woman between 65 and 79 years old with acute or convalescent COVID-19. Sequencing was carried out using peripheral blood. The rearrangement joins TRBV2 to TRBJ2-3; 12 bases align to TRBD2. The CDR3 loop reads CASRLAGGPADTQYF. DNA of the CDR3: TGTGCCAGCAGGCTAGCGGGGGGGCCCGCAGATACGCAGTATTTT.